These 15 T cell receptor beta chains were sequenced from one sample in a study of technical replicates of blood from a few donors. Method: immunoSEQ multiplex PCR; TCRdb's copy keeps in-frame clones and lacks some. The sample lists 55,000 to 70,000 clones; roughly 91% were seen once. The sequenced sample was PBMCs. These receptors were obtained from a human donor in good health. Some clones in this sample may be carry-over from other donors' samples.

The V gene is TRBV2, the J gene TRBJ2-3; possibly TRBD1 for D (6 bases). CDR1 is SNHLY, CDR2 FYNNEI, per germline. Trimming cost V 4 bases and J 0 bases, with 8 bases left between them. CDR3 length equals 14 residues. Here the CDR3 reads CASSGTASTDTQYF. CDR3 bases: TGTGCCAGCAGTGGGACAGCCAGCACAGATACGCAGTATTTT.

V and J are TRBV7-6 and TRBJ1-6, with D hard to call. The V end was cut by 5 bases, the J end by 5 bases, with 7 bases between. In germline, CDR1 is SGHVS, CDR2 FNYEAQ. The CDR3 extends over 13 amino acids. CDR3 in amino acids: CASSRADNSPLHF. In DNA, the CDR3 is TGTGCCAGCAGCCGCGCCGATAATTCACCCCTCCACTTT.

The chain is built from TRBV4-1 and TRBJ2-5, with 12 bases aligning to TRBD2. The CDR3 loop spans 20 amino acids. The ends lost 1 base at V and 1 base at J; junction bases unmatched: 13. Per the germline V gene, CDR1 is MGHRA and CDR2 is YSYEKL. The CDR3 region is CASSQVKRLAGVGGQETQYF. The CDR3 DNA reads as TGCGCCAGCAGCCAAGTTAAGAGACTAGCGGGGGTAGGAGGCCAAGAGACCCAGTACTTC.

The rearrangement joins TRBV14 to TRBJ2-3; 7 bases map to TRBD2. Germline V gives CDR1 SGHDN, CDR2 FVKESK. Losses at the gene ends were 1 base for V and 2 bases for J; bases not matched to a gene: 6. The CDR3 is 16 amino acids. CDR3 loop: CASSQGLLADTDTQYF. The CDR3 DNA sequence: TGTGCCAGCAGCCAAGGGTTGCTAGCGGACACAGATACGCAGTATTTT.

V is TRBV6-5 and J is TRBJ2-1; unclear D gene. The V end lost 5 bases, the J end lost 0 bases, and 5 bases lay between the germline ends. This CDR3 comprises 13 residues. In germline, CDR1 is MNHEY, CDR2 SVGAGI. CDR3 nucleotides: TGTGCCAGCAGTCCCAGCTCCTACAATGAGCAGTTCTTC. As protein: CASSPSSYNEQFF.

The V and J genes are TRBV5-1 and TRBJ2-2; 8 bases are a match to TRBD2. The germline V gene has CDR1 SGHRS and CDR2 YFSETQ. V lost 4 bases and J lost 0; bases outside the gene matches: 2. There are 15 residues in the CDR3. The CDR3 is CASSRGLANTGELFF. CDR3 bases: TGCGCCAGCAGCAGGGGACTAGCGAACACCGGGGAGCTGTTTTTT.

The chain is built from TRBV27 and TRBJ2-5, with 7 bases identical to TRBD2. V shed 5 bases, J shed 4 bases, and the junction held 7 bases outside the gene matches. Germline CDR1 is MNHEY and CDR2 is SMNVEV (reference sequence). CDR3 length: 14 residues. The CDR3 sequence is CASSLIGLGETQYF. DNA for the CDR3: TGTGCCAGCAGTCTAATCGGACTAGGAGAGACCCAGTACTTC.

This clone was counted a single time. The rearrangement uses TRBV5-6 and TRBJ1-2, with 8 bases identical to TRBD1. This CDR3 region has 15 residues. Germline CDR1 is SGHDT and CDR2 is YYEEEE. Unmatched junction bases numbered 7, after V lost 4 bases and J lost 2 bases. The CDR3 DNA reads TGTGCCAGCAGCCCGACCCGGACAGGGAACTATGGCTACACCTTC. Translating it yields CASSPTRTGNYGYTF. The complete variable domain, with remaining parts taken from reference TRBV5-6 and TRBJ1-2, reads DAGVTQSPTHLIKTRGQQVTLRCSPKSGHDTVSWYQQALGQGPQFIFQYYEEEERQRGNFPDRFSGHQFPNYSSELNVNALLLGDSALYLCASSPTRTGNYGYTFGSGTRLTVV.

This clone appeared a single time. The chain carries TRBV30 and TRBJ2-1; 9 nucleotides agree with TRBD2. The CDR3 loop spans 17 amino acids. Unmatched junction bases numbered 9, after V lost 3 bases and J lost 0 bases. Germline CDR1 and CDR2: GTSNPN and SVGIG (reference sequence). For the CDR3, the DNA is TGTGCCTGGAGCCGGGGACTAGCTCCTTACTCCTACAATGAGCAGTTCTTC. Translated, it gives CAWSRGLAPYSYNEQFF.

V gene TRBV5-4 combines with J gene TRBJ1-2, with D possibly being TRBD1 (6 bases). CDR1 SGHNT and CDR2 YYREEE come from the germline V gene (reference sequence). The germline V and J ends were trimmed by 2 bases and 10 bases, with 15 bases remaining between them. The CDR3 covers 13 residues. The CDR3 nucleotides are TGTGCCAGCAGCTTACGGATGGACAGAGCCTACACCTTC. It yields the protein CASSLRMDRAYTF.

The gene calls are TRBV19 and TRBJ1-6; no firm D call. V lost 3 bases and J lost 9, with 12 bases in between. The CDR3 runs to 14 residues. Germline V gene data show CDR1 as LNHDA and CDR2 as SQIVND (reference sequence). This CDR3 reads CASSIYASGSPLHF. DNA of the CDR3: TGTGCCAGTAGTATTTACGCCTCCGGTTCACCCCTCCACTTT.

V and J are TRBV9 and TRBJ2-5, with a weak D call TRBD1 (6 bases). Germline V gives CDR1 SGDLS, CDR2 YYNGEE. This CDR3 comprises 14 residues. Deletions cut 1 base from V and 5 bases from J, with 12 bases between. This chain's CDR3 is CASSVTGWGETQYF. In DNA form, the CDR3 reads TGTGCCAGCAGCGTAACAGGGTGGGGGGAGACCCAGTACTTC.

The CDR3 DNA reads TGTGCCAGTCGCAGGGGAGATACGCAGTATTTT. Protein sequence: CASRRGDTQYF. The V gene is TRBV4-2, the J gene TRBJ2-3; the D gene is possibly TRBD1 (6 bases). Germline V gives CDR1 LGHNA, CDR2 YNFKEQ. Trimming pared 9 bases from V and 5 bases from J, leaving 9 bases between. CDR3 length: 11 amino acids.

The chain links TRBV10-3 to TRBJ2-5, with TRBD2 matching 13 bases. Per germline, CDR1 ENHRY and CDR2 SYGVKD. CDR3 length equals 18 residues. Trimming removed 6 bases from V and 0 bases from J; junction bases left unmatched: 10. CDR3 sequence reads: CAISEGLAGVSYQETQYF. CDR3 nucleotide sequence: TGTGCCATCAGCGAAGGACTAGCGGGGGTTTCGTACCAAGAGACCCAGTACTTC.

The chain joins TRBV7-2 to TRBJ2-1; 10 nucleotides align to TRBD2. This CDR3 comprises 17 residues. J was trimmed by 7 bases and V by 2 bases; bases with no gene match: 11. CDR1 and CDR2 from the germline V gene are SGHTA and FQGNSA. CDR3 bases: TGTGCCAGCAGCTTATATGTCGCTAGCGGGAGTGTGAATGAGCAGTTCTTC. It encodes CASSLYVASGSVNEQFF. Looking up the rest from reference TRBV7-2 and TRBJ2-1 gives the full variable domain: GAGVSQSPSNKVTEKGKDVELRCDPISGHTALYWYRQSLGQGLEFLIYFQGNSAPDKSGLPSDRFSAERTGGSVSTLTIQRTQQEDSAVYLCASSLYVASGSVNEQFFGPGTRLTVL.